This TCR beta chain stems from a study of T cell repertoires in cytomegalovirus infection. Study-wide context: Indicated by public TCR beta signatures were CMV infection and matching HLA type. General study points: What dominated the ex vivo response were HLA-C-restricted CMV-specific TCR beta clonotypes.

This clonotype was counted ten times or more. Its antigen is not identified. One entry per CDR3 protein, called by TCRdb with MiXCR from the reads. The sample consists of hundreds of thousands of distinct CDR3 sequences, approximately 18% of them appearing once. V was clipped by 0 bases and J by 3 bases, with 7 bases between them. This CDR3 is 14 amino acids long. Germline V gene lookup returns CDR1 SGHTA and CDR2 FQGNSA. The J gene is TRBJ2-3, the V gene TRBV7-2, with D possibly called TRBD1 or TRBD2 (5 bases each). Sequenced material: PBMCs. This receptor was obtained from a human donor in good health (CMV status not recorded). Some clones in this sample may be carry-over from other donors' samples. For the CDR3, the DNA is TGTGCCAGCAGCTTAGCGGGGGTAACAGATACGCAGTATTTT. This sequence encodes CASSLAGVTDTQYF.